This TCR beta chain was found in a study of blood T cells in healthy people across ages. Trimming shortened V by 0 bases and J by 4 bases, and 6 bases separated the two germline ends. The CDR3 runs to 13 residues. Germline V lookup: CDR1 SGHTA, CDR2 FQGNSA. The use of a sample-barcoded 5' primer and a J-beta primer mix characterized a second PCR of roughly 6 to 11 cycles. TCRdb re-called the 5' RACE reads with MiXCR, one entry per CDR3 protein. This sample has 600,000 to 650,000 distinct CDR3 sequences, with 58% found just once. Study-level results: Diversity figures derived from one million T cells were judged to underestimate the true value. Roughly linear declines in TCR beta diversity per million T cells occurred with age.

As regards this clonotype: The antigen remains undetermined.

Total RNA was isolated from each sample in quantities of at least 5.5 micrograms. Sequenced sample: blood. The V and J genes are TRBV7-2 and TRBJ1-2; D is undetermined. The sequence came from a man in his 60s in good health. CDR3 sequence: CASSLALPYGYTF. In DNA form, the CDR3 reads TGTGCCAGCAGCTTAGCGCTTCCCTATGGCTACACCTTC.